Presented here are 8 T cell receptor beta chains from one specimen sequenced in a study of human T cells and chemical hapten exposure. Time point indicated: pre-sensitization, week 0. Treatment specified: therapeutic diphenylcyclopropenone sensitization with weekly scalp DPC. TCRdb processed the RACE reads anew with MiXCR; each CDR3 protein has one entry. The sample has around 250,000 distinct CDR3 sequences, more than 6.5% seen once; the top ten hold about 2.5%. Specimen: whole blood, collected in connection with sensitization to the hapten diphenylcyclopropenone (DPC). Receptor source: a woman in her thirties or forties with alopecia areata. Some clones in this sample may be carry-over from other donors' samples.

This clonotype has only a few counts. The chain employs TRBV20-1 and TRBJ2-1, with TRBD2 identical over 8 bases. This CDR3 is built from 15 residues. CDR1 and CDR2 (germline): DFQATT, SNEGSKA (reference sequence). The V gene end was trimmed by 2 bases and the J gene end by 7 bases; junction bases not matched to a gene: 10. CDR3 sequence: CSARSQRERFNEQFF. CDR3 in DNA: TGCAGTGCTAGATCGCAGCGGGAGCGATTTAATGAGCAGTTCTTC.

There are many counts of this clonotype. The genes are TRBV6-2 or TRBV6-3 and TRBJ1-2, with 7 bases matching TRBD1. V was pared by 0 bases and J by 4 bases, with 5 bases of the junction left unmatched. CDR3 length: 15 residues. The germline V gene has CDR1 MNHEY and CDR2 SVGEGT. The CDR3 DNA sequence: TGTGCCAGCAGTTACTCGGGACAGCTCTCCTATGGCTACACCTTC. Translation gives CASSYSGQLSYGYTF.

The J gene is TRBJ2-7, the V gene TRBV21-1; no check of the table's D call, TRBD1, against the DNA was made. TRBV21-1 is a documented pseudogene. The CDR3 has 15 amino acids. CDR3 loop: CASSTSGDGIYEQYF. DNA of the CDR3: TGTGCCAGCAGCACTTCAGGGGACGGAATCTACGAGCAGTACTTC.

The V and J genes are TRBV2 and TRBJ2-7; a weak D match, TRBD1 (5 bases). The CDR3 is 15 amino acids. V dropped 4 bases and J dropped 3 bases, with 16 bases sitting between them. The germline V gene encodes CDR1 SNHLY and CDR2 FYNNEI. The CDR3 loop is CASSVPGRALYEQYF. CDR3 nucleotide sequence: TGTGCCAGCAGTGTCCCGGGCAGGGCTCTCTACGAGCAGTACTTC.

Written as DNA, the CDR3 is TGTGCCAGCAGTTTCAGGGCCGCGCACTACGAGCAGTACTTC. Translation gives CASSFRAAHYEQYF. This sequence joins TRBV12-3 or TRBV12-4 and TRBJ2-7; D possibly corresponds to TRBD1 (5 bases). Trimming left V 3 bases short and J 3 bases short, with 12 bases between. CDR3 length: 14 amino acids.

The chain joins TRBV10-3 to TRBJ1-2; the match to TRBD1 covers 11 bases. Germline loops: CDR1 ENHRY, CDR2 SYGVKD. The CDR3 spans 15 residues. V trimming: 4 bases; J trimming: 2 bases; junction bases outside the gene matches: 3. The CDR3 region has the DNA TGTGCCATCAGTGGGACAGGGGGCCTAAACTATGGCTACACCTTC. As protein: CAISGTGGLNYGYTF.

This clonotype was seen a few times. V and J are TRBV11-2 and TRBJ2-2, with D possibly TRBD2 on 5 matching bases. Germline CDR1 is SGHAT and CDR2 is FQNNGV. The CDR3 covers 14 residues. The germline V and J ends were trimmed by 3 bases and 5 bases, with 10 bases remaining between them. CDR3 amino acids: CASSFLLVTGELFF. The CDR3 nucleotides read TGTGCCAGCAGCTTCCTACTAGTGACCGGGGAGCTGTTTTTT.

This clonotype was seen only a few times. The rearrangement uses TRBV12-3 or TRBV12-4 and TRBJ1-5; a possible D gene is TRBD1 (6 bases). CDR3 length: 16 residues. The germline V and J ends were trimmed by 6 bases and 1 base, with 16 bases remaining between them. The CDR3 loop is CASSPLRGNSNQPQHF. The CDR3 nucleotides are TGTGCCAGCAGCCCTTTGAGGGGGAACAGCAATCAGCCCCAGCATTTT.